This TCR beta chain was identified in a study of cytomegalovirus exposure and HLA in healthy donors. Study-level results: In a later analysis, TCR beta V- and J-gene trimming showed a link to a missense DCLRE1C variant.

The donors gave bone marrow, and they were healthy. V gave up 7 bases and J gave up 0 bases; unmatched junction bases: 4. Looked up from germline, CDR1 is SNHLY and CDR2 is FYNNEI. The CDR3 extends over 14 amino acids. Comment on this clone: Its matching antigen is unknown.

It was with 60 Vbeta and 13 Jbeta primers that the PCR ran. Profiling relied on immunoSEQ multiplex PCR, and the TCRdb table lists in-frame clones only, not all of them. The sample shows about 120,000 clones, about 80% of them seen only once. The sample comprised PBMCs. The chain carries TRBV2 and TRBJ1-1, with 8 bases aligning to TRBD1. This TCR was recovered from a man aged 30 to 39 in good health and CMV-seronegative. CDR3 sequence reads: CASTFRGLNTEAFF. The CDR3 DNA sequence: TGTGCCAGCACTTTCAGGGGGCTGAACACTGAAGCTTTCTTT.